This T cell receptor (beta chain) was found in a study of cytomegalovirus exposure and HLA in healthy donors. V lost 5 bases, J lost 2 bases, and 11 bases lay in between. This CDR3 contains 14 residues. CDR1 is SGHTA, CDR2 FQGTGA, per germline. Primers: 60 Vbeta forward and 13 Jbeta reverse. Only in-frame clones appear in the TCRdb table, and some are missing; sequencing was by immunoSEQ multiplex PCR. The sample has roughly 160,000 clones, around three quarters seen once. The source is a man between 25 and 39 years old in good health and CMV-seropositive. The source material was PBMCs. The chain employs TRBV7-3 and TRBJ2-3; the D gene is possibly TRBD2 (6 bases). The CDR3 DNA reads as TGTGCCAGCAGCCCGGGACTCCACACAGATACGCAGTATTTT. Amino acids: CASSPGLHTDTQYF.